This TCR beta chain was sequenced during a study of OX40 agonist ivuxolimab in advanced cancers. Background on the study: Intravenous ivuxolimab was administered to patients every 2 weeks at 0.01 to 10 mg/kg. Patients achieving partial responses numbered three: one hepatocellular carcinoma case and two cutaneous melanoma cases. Study observations and caveats: CD8+ T cells showed, on average, more clonal expansion than CD4+ cells.

Peripheral blood came from all dose cohorts at three timepoints. The V and J ends lost 1 base and 1 base, in that order; junction bases with no gene match: 4. CDR3 length equals 16 residues. CDR1 KGHSH and CDR2 LQKENI come from the germline V gene. A note on this clone: What it binds is not known.

This table comes from immunoSEQ multiplex PCR, and its TCRdb copy is limited to in-frame clones, with some not included. The repertoire holds tens of thousands of clones, 79% seen once, with about 2.1% in the top ten. The chain couples TRBV18 to TRBJ1-3, with 7 nucleotides matching TRBD1. This TCR was sampled from an adult with an advanced solid tumor such as melanoma, head and neck, liver or kidney cancer. The starting material was CD4+ or CD8+ T cells sorted from blood, obtained in a trial of the OX40 agonist ivuxolimab. In DNA form, the CDR3 reads TGTGCCAGCTCACCACGACAGGGAGAGTCTGGAAACACCATATATTTT. Its translation is CASSPRQGESGNTIYF. The full variable domain, completed using reference TRBV18 and TRBJ1-3, is NAGVMQNPRHLVRRRGQEARLRCSPMKGHSHVYWYRQLPEEGLKFMVYLQKENIIDESGMPKERFSAEFPKEGPSILRIQQVVRGDSAAYFCASSPRQGESGNTIYFGEGSWLTVV.